This TCR beta chain was profiled in a study of blood T cell repertoires in COVID-19 (dated by TCRdb to 2020 to 2021). In terms of the full investigation: The collaborator samples originated in the United States, Italy and Spain and spanned the acute and convalescent phases of COVID-19. Where available, HLA class I and class II types were taken from metadata supplied by the sample provider and were not determined by assay-based typing. The material from the prospective study consisted of cDNA or gDNA derived from T cells, B-cell-depleted T cells, or PBMCs. Deeply sampled blood TCRbeta repertoires from subjects exposed to, actively infected with, or recovered from COVID-19 were included in the dataset. The repertoires were made available in a free public database intended to serve as a resource for research on the immune response to SARS-CoV-2. The sample metadata nearly always contained a de-identified subject ID, COVID-19 status, age in years and sex. The samples were drawn from two sources: the first 160 participants of the ongoing ImmuneRACE study, and fewer than 1,500 subjects contributed by 6 global collaborators. General conclusions and limits of the study: The quantity of clinical and demographic metadata differed by source and by participant and was supplied without curation.

From the cysteine up to the phenylalanine, the CDR3 has a length of 14 residues. The retained sequence is limited to the CDR3, 42 bases, with the frame set at the first base. The germline V gene sets CDR1 to SGHRS and CDR2 to YFSETQ. The trim is 5 bases for V and 4 bases for J, with a gap of 16 bases between the germline ends. Each collaborating institution followed its own protocols to collect whole blood in K2EDTA tubes. For TCRbeta analysis, collaborators shipped samples in one of three forms: frozen whole blood, isolated PBMCs, or DNA extracted from either of those sample types. In the case of this clone: No antigen is known for it. The record has no base qualities; no much larger clone is one base away.

TCRbeta CDR3 regions were amplified from genomic DNA by means of the immunoSEQ Assay, a bias-controlled multiplex PCR. Per the source publication's procedure: The number of nucleated cells in each sample was estimated by amplification of reference gene primers within the assay. Sequence reads were collapsed and filtered to measure the absolute abundance of every unique TCRbeta CDR3 rearrangement. Productive Simpson clonality was computed per sample as the square root of Simpson's diversity index over productive rearrangements. TCRdb carries this immuneACCESS record with in-frame sequences only. Its versions omit some clonotypes, under half of them owing to an unresolved V gene in the studies checked, with the rest unexplained. V, J and clone size reflect that table, while D and trimming were determined from the DNA. Present in this sample are around 300,000 clones, approximately 87% of which were seen just once. The top ten clonotypes cover 4% of the sample.

Sequenced input: peripheral blood. This receptor was identified in a woman aged 45-60 years with active or convalescent COVID-19. The receptor chain draws on TRBV5-1 and TRBJ2-7; TRBD2 could be the D gene, as 5 bases match. This receptor carries the CDR3 CASSEGSGLYEQYF. The nucleotide sequence reads as follows: TGCGCCAGCAGTGAGGGATCGGGTCTGTACGAGCAGTACTTC.